These T cell receptor beta chains were read from a single sample in a study of T-cell memory formation after mild COVID-19. TCRdb reprocessed the 5' RACE reads via MiXCR and lists one record per CDR3 protein. The sample yields roughly 350,000 distinct CDR3 sequences, about 13% seen once. The specimen sequenced was PBMCs or a T cell subset sorted from them (not recorded which). The receptors come from a young man who had mild COVID-19 (a few samples of this study predate the infection). Cell type and time point are not known. Both conserved end residues are part of each CDR3. The D gene is left open where the match is weak. Some rows have no size entry. The others give once, few or many, or a class for an expanded clone.

NA	11	TRBJ1-1	NA	TRBV21-1	TGTGCCAGCAGCCCCCCAGCCGAAGCTTTCTTT	CASSPPAEAFF
NA	16	TRBJ2-1	TRBD2	TRBV6-5	TGTGCCAGCAGTTACTCCGCGGGGGGGCCCGCAAATGAGCAGTTCTTC	CASSYSAGGPANEQFF
NA	12	TRBJ2-3	NA	TRBV29-1	TGCAGCGTTAGAGTAACCACAGATACGCAGTATTTT	CSVRVTTDTQYF
few	14	TRBJ1-1	TRBD1	TRBV3-1	TGTGCCAGCAGAAGAAAACAGGGGGGCACTGAAGCTTTCTTT	CASRRKQGGTEAFF
NA	14	TRBJ1-2	NA	TRBV7-2	TGTGCCAGCAGCGCTACAGGGTGGGACTATGGCTACACCTTC	CASSATGWDYGYTF
NA	15	TRBJ2-7	NA	TRBV11-2	TGTGCCAGCAGCCCTGGGTCGGTTTATTCCTACGAGCAGTACTTC	CASSPGSVYSYEQYF
few	15	TRBJ2-1	TRBD2	TRBV12-3/TRBV12-4	TGTGCCAGCAGTTTCGGGCTAGCGGGACCCAATGAGCAGTTCTTC	CASSFGLAGPNEQFF
many	16	TRBJ2-2	TRBD2	TRBV5-1	TGCGCCAGCAGCTTGACGGGACTAGCGAGCACCGGGGAGCTGTTTTTT	CASSLTGLASTGELFF
NA	16	TRBJ2-2	NA	TRBV28	TGTGCCAGCAGTCCCCGGGGAGGGGGCGCGGCTGGGGAGCTGTTTTTT	CASSPRGGGAAGELFF
NA	15	TRBJ1-6	TRBD1	TRBV11-2	TGTGCCAGCAGTCCACGGACAGGGGCGGATTCACCCCTCCACTTT	CASSPRTGADSPLHF
NA	14	TRBJ2-1	TRBD2	TRBV6-5	TGTGCCAGCAGATCCGGGACTAGAACGGGTGAGCAGTTCTTC	CASRSGTRTGEQFF
few	15	TRBJ2-4	TRBD1	TRBV19	TGTGCCAGTAGCCTAATCGGACAGGGTGGAAACATTCAGTACTTC	CASSLIGQGGNIQYF
few	14	TRBJ2-5	TRBD1	TRBV4-3	TGCGCCAGCAGCCCTCTTGGGACAGGGGAGACCCAGTACTTC	CASSPLGTGETQYF
many	16	TRBJ2-5	TRBD2	TRBV5-1	TGCGCCAGCAGCCCGACTAGCGGGGGCCCCCAAGAGACCCAGTACTTC	CASSPTSGGPQETQYF
many	15	TRBJ1-5	NA	TRBV4-3	TGCGCCAGCAGCCAAGACTGGGGGGACAATCAGCCCCAGCATTTT	CASSQDWGDNQPQHF
NA	15	TRBJ2-1	TRBD2	TRBV12-3/TRBV12-4	TGTGCCAGCAGGACCGGGACTAGCGACCTGAATGAGCAGTTCTTC	CASRTGTSDLNEQFF
few	15	TRBJ2-1	NA	TRBV7-2	TGTGCCAGCAGCTTAGTGTCAGGGGAACACAATGAGCAGTTCTTC	CASSLVSGEHNEQFF
many	12	TRBJ2-2	NA	TRBV6-2/TRBV6-3	TGTGCCAGCAGTGAACGCACCGGGGAGCTGTTTTTT	CASSERTGELFF
NA	14	TRBJ1-1	NA	TRBV2	TGTGCCAGCACGTCGGGGCATATCACAACTGAAGCTTTCTTT	CASTSGHITTEAFF